The sequence of this TCR beta chain was determined in a study of early T cells in non-severe SARS-CoV-2 infection (dated by TCRdb to the early 2020s). For the wider study: Because TCR sequencing was done on bulk RNA from unsorted whole blood, the alpha and beta chains could not be paired. Here is what the overall study found, with its caveats: VDJdb matching was skewed toward anti-spike CD8 responses and likely underestimated virus-specific expansions by missing private and CD4 specificities.

There are many counts of this clonotype. The antigen it binds to is not known. No base qualities exist here, and no much larger clone lies one base off it. Library prep was done by 5' RACE. TCRdb lists the instrument as NextSeq 500. In the TCR library protocol, unique molecular identifiers were attached to individual cDNA molecules to correct for PCR bias and sequencing error. Both TCR alpha and beta chains were sequenced, and tight co-correlation was observed between alpha and beta sequence abundances in each sample. The authors' pipeline ran thus. V gene, J gene and CDR3 annotation of TCR sequences was performed with Decombinator V4. TCRs were defined as expanded if a significant change between any two time points was detected under a Poisson model with p below 0.0001. TCR abundances were normalised to the total number of TCRs sequenced per sample and were expressed as counts per million. TRAV1-2 paired with TRAJ12, TRAJ20 or TRAJ33 defined MAIT TCRs, while TRAV10 paired with TRAJ18 defined iNKT TCRs. VDJdb, accessed on 1 November 2021, was searched for TCRs annotated for CMV, EBV and SARS-CoV-2, and TCRs annotated for more than one antigen were excluded. TCRdb redid the processing of the public reads, applying fastp at Q25 and MiXCR, and retained in-frame beta chains. Every entry covers one CDR3 protein and lists the most common genes and DNA from its rows. The V and J calls follow TCRdb's processing rather than the paper's. The sample includes over 75,000 distinct CDR3 sequences, with less than 15% observed a single time. The biggest ten clones account for around 2.4% of the sample.

The cysteine opens and the phenylalanine closes a CDR3 of 13 amino acids. Just the 39-base CDR3 DNA is kept, in frame starting at base 1. V is pared back by 2 bases and J by 3 bases, with 7 bases lying between the germline termini. The germline V gene (reference sequence) specifies SEHNR as CDR1 and FQNEAQ as CDR2. The study was a case-control design nested within a healthcare worker cohort in London, UK, with weekly nasopharyngeal swab PCR tests and blood sampling. Healthcare workers were recruited between 23 and 31 March 2020, during the week of the UK lockdown, and were followed weekly for up to about 15 weeks.

The chain is made from TRBV7-9 and TRBJ1-1; the D gene is unclear. The TCR originated in an adult who was a healthcare worker with PCR-confirmed SARS-CoV-2 infection or an uninfected control (not recorded which). Sequencing was carried out using whole blood. The DNA is as follows: TGTGCCAGCAGCTTAAAGCAGGACACTGAAGCTTTCTTT. It is translated as CASSLKQDTEAFF.